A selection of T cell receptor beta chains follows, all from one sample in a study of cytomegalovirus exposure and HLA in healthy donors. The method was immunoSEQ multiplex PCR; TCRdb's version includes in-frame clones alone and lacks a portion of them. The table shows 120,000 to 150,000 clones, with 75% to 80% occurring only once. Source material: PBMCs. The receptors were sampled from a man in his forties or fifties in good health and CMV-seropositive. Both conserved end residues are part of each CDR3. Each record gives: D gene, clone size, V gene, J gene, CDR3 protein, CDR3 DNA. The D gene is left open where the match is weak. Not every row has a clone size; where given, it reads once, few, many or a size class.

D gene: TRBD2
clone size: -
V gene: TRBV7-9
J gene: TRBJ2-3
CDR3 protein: CSSSSGLLADTDTQYF
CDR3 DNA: TGTTCCAGCAGCTCAGGCCTTCTAGCGGACACAGATACGCAGTATTTT

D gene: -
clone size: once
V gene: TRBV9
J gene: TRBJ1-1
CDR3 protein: CASSPMEGRSTEAFF
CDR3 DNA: TGTGCCAGCAGCCCCATGGAGGGGCGAAGCACTGAAGCTTTCTTT

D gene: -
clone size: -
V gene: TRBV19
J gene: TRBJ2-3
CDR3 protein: CASSRPGAGSGDTQYF
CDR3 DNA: TGTGCCAGTAGCCGACCAGGTGCGGGGAGCGGCGATACGCAGTATTTT

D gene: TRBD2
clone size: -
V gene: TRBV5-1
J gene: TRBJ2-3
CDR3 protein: CASSLVASGRVGTDTQYF
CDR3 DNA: TGCGCCAGCAGCTTGGTTGCTAGCGGGCGGGTAGGCACAGATACGCAGTATTTT

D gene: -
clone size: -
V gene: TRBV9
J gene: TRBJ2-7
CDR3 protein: CASSAGNGVGTYEQYF
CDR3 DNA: TGTGCCAGCAGCGCCGGGAACGGTGTAGGGACCTACGAGCAGTACTTC

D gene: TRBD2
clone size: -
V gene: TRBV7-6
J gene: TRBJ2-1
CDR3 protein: CASSSFTSGDYNEQFF
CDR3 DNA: TGTGCCAGCAGCTCGTTCACTAGCGGGGATTACAATGAGCAGTTCTTC

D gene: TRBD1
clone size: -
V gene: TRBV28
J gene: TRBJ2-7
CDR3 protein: CASNNSDRRYEQYF
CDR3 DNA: TGTGCCAGCAATAACTCGGACAGGCGCTACGAGCAGTACTTC

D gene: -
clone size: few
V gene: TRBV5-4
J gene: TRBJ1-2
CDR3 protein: CASSLGDRDYGYTF
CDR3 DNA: TGTGCCAGCAGCTTGGGAGACAGAGACTATGGCTACACCTTC

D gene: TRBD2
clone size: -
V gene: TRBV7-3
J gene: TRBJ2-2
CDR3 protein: CASSRGTTSTGELFF
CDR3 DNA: TGTGCCAGCAGCCGCGGGACTACCAGCACCGGGGAGCTGTTTTTT

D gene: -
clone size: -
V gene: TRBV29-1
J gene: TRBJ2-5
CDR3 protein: CSVEITAQETQYF
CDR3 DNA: TGCAGCGTTGAGATTACAGCCCAAGAGACCCAGTACTTC

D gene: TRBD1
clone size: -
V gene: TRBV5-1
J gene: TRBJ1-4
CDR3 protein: CASSLTGGFGEKLFF
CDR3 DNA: TGCGCCAGCAGCCTCACAGGGGGCTTCGGTGAAAAACTGTTTTTT

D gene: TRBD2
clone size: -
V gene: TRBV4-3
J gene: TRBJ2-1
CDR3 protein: CASSQVYAGGNEQFF
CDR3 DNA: TGCGCCAGCAGCCAAGTCTACGCGGGAGGCAATGAGCAGTTCTTC

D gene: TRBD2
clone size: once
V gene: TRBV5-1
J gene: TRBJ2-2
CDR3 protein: CASRIGTSGNTGELFF
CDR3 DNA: TGCGCCAGCAGGATAGGGACTAGCGGAAACACCGGGGAGCTGTTTTTT

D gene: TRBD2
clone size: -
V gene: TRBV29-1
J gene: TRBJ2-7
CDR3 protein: CSAHSGRAYEQYF
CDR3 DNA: TGCAGCGCTCATAGCGGGAGGGCCTACGAGCAGTACTTC

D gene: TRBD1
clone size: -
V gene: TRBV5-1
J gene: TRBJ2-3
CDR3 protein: CASSLQDRGLDTQYF
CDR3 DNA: TGCGCCAGCAGCTTGCAGGACAGGGGGCTGGATACGCAGTATTTT

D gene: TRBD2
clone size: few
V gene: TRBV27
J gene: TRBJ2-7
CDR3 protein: CASSRLAGSYEQYF
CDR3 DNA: TGTGCCAGCAGCCGACTAGCGGGGTCCTACGAGCAGTACTTC

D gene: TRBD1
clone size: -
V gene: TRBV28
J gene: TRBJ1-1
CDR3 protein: CASTHNPSGTGKLNTEAFF
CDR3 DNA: TGTGCCAGCACCCACAACCCTTCAGGGACAGGAAAACTAAACACTGAAGCTTTCTTT

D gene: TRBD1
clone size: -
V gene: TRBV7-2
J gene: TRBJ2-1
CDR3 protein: CASSSDRVSYNEQFF
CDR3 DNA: TGTGCCAGCAGCTCCGACAGGGTCTCATACAATGAGCAGTTCTTC

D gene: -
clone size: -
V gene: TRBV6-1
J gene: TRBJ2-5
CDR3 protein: CASRDSPGETQYF
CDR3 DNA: TGTGCCAGCAGGGACAGCCCAGGGGAGACCCAGTACTTC

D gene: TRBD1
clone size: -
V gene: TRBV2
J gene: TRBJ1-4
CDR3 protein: CASSEWTGGEKLFF
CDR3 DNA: TGTGCCAGCAGTGAATGGACAGGGGGCGAAAAACTGTTTTTT

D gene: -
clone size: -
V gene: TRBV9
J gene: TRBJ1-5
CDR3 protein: CASNGGDGERPQHF
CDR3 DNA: TGTGCCAGCAACGGAGGGGATGGGGAAAGGCCCCAGCATTTT

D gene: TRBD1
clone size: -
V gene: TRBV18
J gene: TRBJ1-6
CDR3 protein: CASSPSRQGISPLHF
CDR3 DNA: TGTGCCAGCTCACCGTCAAGACAGGGAATTTCACCCCTCCACTTT